This T cell receptor (beta chain) is from a study of vaccination effects on CD4 cells after COVID-19. Culturing for 9 to 10 days preceded CD4+ T cell isolation. IL-2 medium supplanted half the medium on days 3 and 7. The data were produced by immunoSEQ multiplex PCR, yet TCRdb's version contains in-frame clones alone and is incomplete. Among tens of thousands of clones listed, 65% to 75% were seen once. Comment on this clone: Its cognate antigen is unknown.

The germline V gene encodes CDR1 MDHEN and CDR2 SYDVKM. V lost 6 bases and J 0 bases, leaving 14 bases between the germline ends. This CDR3 has 15 residues. Here the sequenced sample was CD4+ T cells from PBMCs cultured without peptide, taken before COVID-19 vaccination. The sequence was collected from a human donor who had a prior SARS-CoV-2 infection. The rearrangement links TRBV28 to TRBJ1-1; no clear D. The CDR3 coding sequence is TGTGCCAGCAGATACAACCCCAGTATGAACACTGAAGCTTTCTTT. Its translation: CASRYNPSMNTEAFF.